The subject of this entry is one T cell receptor (beta chain). Trimming removed 5 bases from V and 5 bases from J; junction bases left unmatched: 12. The CDR3 is made up of 18 amino acids. The germline V gene encodes CDR1 SGHVS and CDR2 FNYEAQ. This record comes from a study of identical twins. TCRdb fed the 5' RACE reads into MiXCR, producing one record per CDR3 protein. The repertoire holds roughly 200,000 distinct CDR3 sequences, with around 8.1% as singletons. Another study also made use of these data, one on yellow fever vaccine responses in identical twins.

The sequence came from a woman aged 18-30 years in good health. Sequenced: memory (CD45RO+) T cells sorted from blood. The chain recombines TRBV7-6 with TRBJ2-5; 15 positions match TRBD2. The CDR3 loop reads CASSPRTSGGVTNETQYF. CDR3 sequence (DNA): TGTGCCAGCAGCCCGAGGACTAGCGGGGGGGTAACAAATGAGACCCAGTACTTC. The whole variable domain, remainder taken from reference TRBV7-6 and TRBJ2-5, is GAGVSQSPRYKVTKRGQDVALRCDPISGHVSLYWYRQALGQGPEFLTYFNYEAQQDKSGLPNDRFSAERPEGSISTLTIQRTEQRDSAMYRCASSPRTSGGVTNETQYFGPGTRLLVL.